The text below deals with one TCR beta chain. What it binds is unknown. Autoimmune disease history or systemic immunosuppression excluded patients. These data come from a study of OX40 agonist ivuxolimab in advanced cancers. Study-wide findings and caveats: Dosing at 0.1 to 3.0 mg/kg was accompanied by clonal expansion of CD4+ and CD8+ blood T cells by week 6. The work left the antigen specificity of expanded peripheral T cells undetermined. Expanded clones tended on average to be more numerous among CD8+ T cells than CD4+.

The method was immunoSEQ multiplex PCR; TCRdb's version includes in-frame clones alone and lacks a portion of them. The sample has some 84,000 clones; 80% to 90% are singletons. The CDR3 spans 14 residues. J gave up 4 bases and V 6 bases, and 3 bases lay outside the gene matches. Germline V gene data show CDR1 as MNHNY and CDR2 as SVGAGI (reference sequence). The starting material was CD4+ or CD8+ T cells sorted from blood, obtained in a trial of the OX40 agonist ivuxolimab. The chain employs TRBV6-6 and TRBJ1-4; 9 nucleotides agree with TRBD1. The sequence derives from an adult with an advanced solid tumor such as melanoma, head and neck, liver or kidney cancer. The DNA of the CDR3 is TGTGCCAGCAGACAGGGGGCAGATAATGAAAAACTGTTTTTT. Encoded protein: CASRQGADNEKLFF.